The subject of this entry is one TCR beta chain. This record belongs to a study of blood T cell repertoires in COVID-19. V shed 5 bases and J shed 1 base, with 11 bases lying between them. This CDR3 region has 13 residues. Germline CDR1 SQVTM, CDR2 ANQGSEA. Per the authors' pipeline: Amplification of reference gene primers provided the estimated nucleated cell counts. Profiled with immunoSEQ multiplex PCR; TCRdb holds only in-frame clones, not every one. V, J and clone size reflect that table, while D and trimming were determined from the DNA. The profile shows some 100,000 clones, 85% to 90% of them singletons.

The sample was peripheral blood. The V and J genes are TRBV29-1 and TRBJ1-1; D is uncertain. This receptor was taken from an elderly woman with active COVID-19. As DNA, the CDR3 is TGCAGCGTTCACAAAAAAACGAACACTGAAGCTTTCTTT. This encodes CSVHKKTNTEAFF.